These T cell receptor beta chains were read from a single sample in a study of blood T cells in healthy people across ages. One entry per CDR3 protein, called by TCRdb with MiXCR from the 5' RACE reads. The sample has 800,000 to 1,300,000 distinct CDR3 sequences, approximately 25% seen once; the top ten hold 0.75%. Another study also made use of these data, one on T cells of mothers and their children.

What was sequenced was blood. The receptors were gathered from a girl aged 2-10 years in good health. Each CDR3 is given without its conserved first and last residue. The order of the fields is V gene, J gene, clone size, CDR3 protein. The size entry is marked missing in some rows and otherwise reads once, few, many or a size class.

v_call: TRBV20-1; j_call: TRBJ2-3; clone_size: .; cdr3_aa: STRGGTVSADTQY
v_call: TRBV13; j_call: TRBJ2-7; clone_size: many; cdr3_aa: ASSLLAGSYEQY
v_call: TRBV7-9; j_call: TRBJ2-7; clone_size: .; cdr3_aa: ASSLGGSGSYEQY
v_call: TRBV7-9; j_call: TRBJ2-2; clone_size: once; cdr3_aa: ASSTRQGRNGELF
v_call: TRBV11-2; j_call: TRBJ2-5; clone_size: .; cdr3_aa: ASRGNETQY
v_call: TRBV9; j_call: TRBJ2-7; clone_size: many; cdr3_aa: ASSAGSSYEQY
v_call: TRBV7-2; j_call: TRBJ2-7; clone_size: .; cdr3_aa: ASSGGALDYEQY
v_call: TRBV29-1; j_call: TRBJ2-1; clone_size: few; cdr3_aa: SVEVANNLNEQF
v_call: TRBV16; j_call: TRBJ2-1; clone_size: .; cdr3_aa: ASSQWGAKDEQF
v_call: TRBV11-1; j_call: TRBJ2-3; clone_size: .; cdr3_aa: ASSLRAATDTQY
v_call: TRBV2; j_call: TRBJ2-1; clone_size: .; cdr3_aa: ASSVDRRQGLSQPSYNEQF
v_call: TRBV12-3/TRBV12-4; j_call: TRBJ2-7; clone_size: .; cdr3_aa: ASSLRRAYEQY
v_call: TRBV7-2; j_call: TRBJ1-2; clone_size: few; cdr3_aa: ASSLDPGVDYGYT
v_call: TRBV7-2; j_call: TRBJ1-1; clone_size: .; cdr3_aa: ASSLVVEAF
v_call: TRBV12-5; j_call: TRBJ1-2; clone_size: few; cdr3_aa: ARWLGGYT
v_call: TRBV6-5; j_call: TRBJ2-6; clone_size: few; cdr3_aa: ASTRLVSGANVLT
v_call: TRBV6-1; j_call: TRBJ2-4; clone_size: few; cdr3_aa: ASTESGYQY
v_call: TRBV4-1; j_call: TRBJ2-1; clone_size: few; cdr3_aa: ASSQATGTREF
v_call: TRBV7-9; j_call: TRBJ1-4; clone_size: few; cdr3_aa: ASSSPWSSGAEANEKLF
v_call: TRBV6-5; j_call: TRBJ2-7; clone_size: .; cdr3_aa: ASSYARLLARLSYEQY
v_call: TRBV2; j_call: TRBJ1-4; clone_size: few; cdr3_aa: ASRTDPYFNEKLF
v_call: TRBV28; j_call: TRBJ1-6; clone_size: .; cdr3_aa: ASSLFRNSPLH
v_call: TRBV7-2; j_call: TRBJ1-5; clone_size: few; cdr3_aa: ASSSAGEGDQPQH
v_call: TRBV3-1; j_call: TRBJ1-6; clone_size: .; cdr3_aa: ASSQANGRGDSPLH
v_call: TRBV29-1; j_call: TRBJ2-3; clone_size: once; cdr3_aa: SVRGLTRGTDTQY
v_call: TRBV15; j_call: TRBJ1-3; clone_size: few; cdr3_aa: ATRTGPGNTIY
v_call: TRBV20-1; j_call: TRBJ1-5; clone_size: .; cdr3_aa: SATTQLASQPQH
v_call: TRBV13; j_call: TRBJ2-7; clone_size: few; cdr3_aa: ASSSGTVLYEQY
v_call: TRBV7-9; j_call: TRBJ1-1; clone_size: .; cdr3_aa: ASIVPEGNTEAF
v_call: TRBV27; j_call: TRBJ2-7; clone_size: many; cdr3_aa: ASSLGPTYEQY
v_call: TRBV7-2; j_call: TRBJ2-1; clone_size: few; cdr3_aa: ASSLGTYYNEQF
v_call: TRBV5-1; j_call: TRBJ2-5; clone_size: few; cdr3_aa: ASSFTDRVQETQY
v_call: TRBV7-6; j_call: TRBJ1-5; clone_size: few; cdr3_aa: ASSQDMAQPQH
v_call: TRBV11-2; j_call: TRBJ1-2; clone_size: .; cdr3_aa: ASSPGRVPYGYT
v_call: TRBV7-9; j_call: TRBJ1-2; clone_size: .; cdr3_aa: ASSSGLTLGYT
v_call: TRBV12-3/TRBV12-4; j_call: TRBJ1-4; clone_size: .; cdr3_aa: ASSSLGQGAIPTNEKLF
v_call: TRBV29-1; j_call: TRBJ1-1; clone_size: .; cdr3_aa: SVVMVLGTEAF
v_call: TRBV20-1; j_call: TRBJ2-1; clone_size: .; cdr3_aa: SAQTERTSGRRNEQF
v_call: TRBV4-1; j_call: TRBJ2-7; clone_size: .; cdr3_aa: ASSQATGFREQY
v_call: TRBV7-2; j_call: TRBJ2-3; clone_size: .; cdr3_aa: ASSPGAAGATDTQY
v_call: TRBV4-2; j_call: TRBJ2-2; clone_size: few; cdr3_aa: ASSQDYSEAGELF
v_call: TRBV10-1; j_call: TRBJ2-3; clone_size: .; cdr3_aa: ACSESRGASRTDTQY
v_call: TRBV5-1; j_call: TRBJ2-7; clone_size: few; cdr3_aa: ASSFRDREDAY
v_call: TRBV6-6; j_call: TRBJ1-4; clone_size: few; cdr3_aa: ASRLQGVESHEKLF
v_call: TRBV28; j_call: TRBJ1-1; clone_size: few; cdr3_aa: ASSPTEGGTEAF
v_call: TRBV29-1; j_call: TRBJ2-1; clone_size: .; cdr3_aa: SVEGLWSAYNEQF
v_call: TRBV7-2; j_call: TRBJ1-1; clone_size: once; cdr3_aa: ASSFSGREAF
v_call: TRBV29-1; j_call: TRBJ1-4; clone_size: .; cdr3_aa: SIAEPATNEKLF
v_call: TRBV5-1; j_call: TRBJ2-1; clone_size: few; cdr3_aa: ASSSTGSNEQF
v_call: TRBV7-3; j_call: TRBJ2-7; clone_size: .; cdr3_aa: ASSPGPRGYEQY
v_call: TRBV20-1; j_call: TRBJ2-7; clone_size: .; cdr3_aa: SAIAETYEQY
v_call: TRBV29-1; j_call: TRBJ2-1; clone_size: few; cdr3_aa: SVGTVSYNEQF
v_call: TRBV27; j_call: .; clone_size: .; cdr3_aa: ASSTQPGLALHEQF
v_call: TRBV5-6; j_call: TRBJ1-2; clone_size: .; cdr3_aa: ASSSIGTVYGYT